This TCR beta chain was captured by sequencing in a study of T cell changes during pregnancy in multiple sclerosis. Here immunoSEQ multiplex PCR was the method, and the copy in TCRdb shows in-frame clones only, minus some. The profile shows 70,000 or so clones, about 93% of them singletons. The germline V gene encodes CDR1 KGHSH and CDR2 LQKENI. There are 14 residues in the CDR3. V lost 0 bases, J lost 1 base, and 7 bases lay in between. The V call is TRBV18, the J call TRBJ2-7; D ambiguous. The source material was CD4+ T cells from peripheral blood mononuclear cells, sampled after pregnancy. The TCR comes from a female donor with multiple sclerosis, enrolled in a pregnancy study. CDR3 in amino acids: CASSPPTQSYEQYF. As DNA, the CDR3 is TGTGCCAGCTCACCACCGACACAATCCTACGAGCAGTACTTC.